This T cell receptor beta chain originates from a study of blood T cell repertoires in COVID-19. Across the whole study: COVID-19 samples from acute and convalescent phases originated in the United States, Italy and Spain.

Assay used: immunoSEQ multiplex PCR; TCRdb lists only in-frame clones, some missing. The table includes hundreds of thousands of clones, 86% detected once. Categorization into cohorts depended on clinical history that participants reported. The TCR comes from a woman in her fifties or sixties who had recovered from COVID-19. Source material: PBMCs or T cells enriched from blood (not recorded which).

The CDR3 nucleotides are TGTGCCAGCAGTCCCCGGTCGGGACTAGCGGGAGAGGGAGAGACCCAGTACTTC. This translates into CASSPRSGLAGEGETQYF. The rearrangement uses TRBV27 and TRBJ2-5; TRBD2 matches at 14 bases. The CDR3 extends over 18 amino acids. J lost 4 bases, V lost 5 bases, and 12 bases had no gene match. Germline CDR1 reads MNHEY; CDR2 reads SMNVEV (reference sequence).